This TCR beta chain was sequenced during a study of blood T cells in healthy people across ages. Combining a sample-barcoded 5' primer with a J-beta primer mix, a second PCR ran for 7 to 11 cycles. All cDNA molecules were each tagged by a template-switch adaptor with 12 random nucleotides. TCRdb recomputed calls from the 5' RACE reads with MiXCR, one row per CDR3 protein. The data show 780,000 or so distinct CDR3 sequences, approximately 25% seen once. Whole-study findings and limits: It was the long-lived donors that had more naive CD4+ cells and higher diversity than aged donors.

Russia was home to the donors, healthy Caucasian individuals aged roughly 6 to 95. Donors each provided roughly 10 milliliters of peripheral blood. The CDR3 totals 15 residues. Germline V gene data show CDR1 as LNHDA and CDR2 as SQIVND (reference sequence). V lost 7 bases, J lost 0 bases, and 13 bases lay in between. Concerning this clonotype: Antigen specificity is unknown.

This same sample was also taken into another study, of T cells of mothers and their children.

This receptor was identified in a boy between 10 and 17 years old in good health. The sequenced material came from blood. The rearrangement links TRBV19 to TRBJ1-5, with a weak D call TRBD1 (6 bases). CDR3 bases: TGTGCCAGTACCCAGACAGGTTATAGCAATCAGCCCCAGCATTTT. Protein product: CASTQTGYSNQPQHF.